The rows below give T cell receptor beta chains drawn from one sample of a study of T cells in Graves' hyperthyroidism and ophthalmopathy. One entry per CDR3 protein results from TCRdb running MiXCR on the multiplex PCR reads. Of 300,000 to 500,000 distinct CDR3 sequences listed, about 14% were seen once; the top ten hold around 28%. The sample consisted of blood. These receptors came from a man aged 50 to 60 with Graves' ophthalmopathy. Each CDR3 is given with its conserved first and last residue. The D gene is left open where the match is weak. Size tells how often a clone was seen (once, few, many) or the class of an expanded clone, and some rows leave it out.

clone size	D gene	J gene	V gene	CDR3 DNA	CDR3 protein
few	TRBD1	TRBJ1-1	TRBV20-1	TGCAGTGCTAGAAGGACAGGGTATCAAAACACTGAAGCTTTCTTT	CSARRTGYQNTEAFF
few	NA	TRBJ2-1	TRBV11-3	TGTGCCAGCAGCTTAGGGAACAAAAACAATGAGCAGTTCTTC	CASSLGNKNNEQFF
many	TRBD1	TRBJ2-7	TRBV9	TGTGCCAGCAGCCCATATTCAGGACAGGGTGGCCGCGGTGAGCAGTACTTC	CASSPYSGQGGRGEQYF
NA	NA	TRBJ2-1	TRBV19	TGTGCCAGTAGTATGAGGGACAATGAGCAGTTCTTC	CASSMRDNEQFF
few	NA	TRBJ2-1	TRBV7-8	TGTGCCAGCAGCAGGACCGGGGAAAGGGACAATGAGCAGTTCTTC	CASSRTGERDNEQFF
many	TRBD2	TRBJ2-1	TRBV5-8	TGTGCCAGCAGCATACCTAGCGGGAGCTCCTACAATGAGCAGTTCTTC	CASSIPSGSSYNEQFF
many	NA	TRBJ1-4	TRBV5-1	TGCGCCAGCAGCTTGGCCGTGGGAGCTAATGAAAAACTGTTTTTT	CASSLAVGANEKLFF
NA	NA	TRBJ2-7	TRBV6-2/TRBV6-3	TGTGCCAGCAGTTACCCCAGACAGATCTCCTACGAGCAGTACTTC	CASSYPRQISYEQYF
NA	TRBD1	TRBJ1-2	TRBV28	TGTGCCAGCACTCCCAGACAGGGGTTCTATGGCTACACCTTC	CASTPRQGFYGYTF
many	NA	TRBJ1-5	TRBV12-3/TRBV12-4	TGTGCCAGCAGTGTTCGAGAAACTCAGCCCCAGCATTTT	CASSVRETQPQHF
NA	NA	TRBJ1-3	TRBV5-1	TGCGCCAGCAGCGGACGACAGCGGGGCTCTGGAAACACCATATATTTT	CASSGRQRGSGNTIYF
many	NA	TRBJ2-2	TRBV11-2	TGTGCCAGCAGCTTCTCAGGGGGGTTGAACACCGGGGAGCTGTTTTTT	CASSFSGGLNTGELFF
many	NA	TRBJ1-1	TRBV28	TGTGCCAGCAGCCTCACAAGGGGGAAAAACACTGAAGCTTTCTTT	CASSLTRGKNTEAFF
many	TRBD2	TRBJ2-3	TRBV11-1	TGTGCCAGCAGCCCCCAGTTGGGAGGGCGCACAGATACGCAGTATTTT	CASSPQLGGRTDTQYF
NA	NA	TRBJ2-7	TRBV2	TGTGCCAGCACCCGAACGGTCCACTCCTACGAGCAGTACTTC	CASTRTVHSYEQYF
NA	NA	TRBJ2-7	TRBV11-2	TGTGCCAGCAGCTCCCAGCCATACGAGCAGTACTTC	CASSSQPYEQYF
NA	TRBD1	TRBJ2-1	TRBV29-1	TGCAGCGCTGGGGGGGACAGGGGTATGAATGAGCAGTTCTTC	CSAGGDRGMNEQFF
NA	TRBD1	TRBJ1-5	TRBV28	TGTGCCAGCAGTGGGACAGGCCATCAGCCCCAGCATTTT	CASSGTGHQPQHF
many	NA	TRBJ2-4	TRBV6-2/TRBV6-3	TGTGCCAGCAGTTACGGCTCCCTAGCGTTAGCCAAAAACATTCAGTACTTC	CASSYGSLALAKNIQYF
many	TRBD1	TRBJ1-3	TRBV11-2	TGTGCCAGCTGGGGGACAGGGACTGGAAACACCATATATTTT	CASWGTGTGNTIYF
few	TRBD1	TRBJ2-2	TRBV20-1	TGCAGTGCCCGACAGGGGGCTAAAACCGGGGAGCTGTTTTTT	CSARQGAKTGELFF
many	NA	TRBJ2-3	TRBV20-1	TGCAGTGCTAGAGATTCCTCCTTCACAGATACGCAGTATTTT	CSARDSSFTDTQYF
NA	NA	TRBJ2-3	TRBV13	TGTGCCAGCAGCTTTACGGGAGTAAGCACAGATACGCAGTATTTT	CASSFTGVSTDTQYF
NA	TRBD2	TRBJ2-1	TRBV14	TGTGCCAGCAGCCTCGGACTAGCGAGATACAATGAGCAGTTCTTC	CASSLGLARYNEQFF
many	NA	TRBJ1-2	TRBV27	TGTGCCAGCCGAGGACTCCCTGGCTACACCTTC	CASRGLPGYTF
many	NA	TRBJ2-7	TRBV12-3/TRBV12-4	TGTGCCAGCAGTTTAGGGGTGGGGGAGCAGTACTTC	CASSLGVGEQYF
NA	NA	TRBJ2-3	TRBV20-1	TGCAGTGCTAGAGGAGGGGGAGGCACAGATACGCAGTATTTT	CSARGGGGTDTQYF
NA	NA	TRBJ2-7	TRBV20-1	TGCAGTGCTAGAGGGCCCAACAGCCCCTACGAGCAGTACTTC	CSARGPNSPYEQYF
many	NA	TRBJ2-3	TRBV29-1	TGCAGCGTTGTAAGGGGCTCAGCCTCTAGCACAGATACGCAGTATTTT	CSVVRGSASSTDTQYF
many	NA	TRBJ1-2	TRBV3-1	TGTGCCAGCAGCCAAGGACGGGGAGGGGGCTACACCTTC	CASSQGRGGGYTF
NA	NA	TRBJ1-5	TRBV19	TGTGCCAGTAGGACCCAGGGGCATAGCAATCAGCCCCAGCATTTT	CASRTQGHSNQPQHF
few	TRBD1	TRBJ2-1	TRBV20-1	TGCAGTGCAAACGGACCGGGACAGGGAGGTGAGCAGTTCTTC	CSANGPGQGGEQFF
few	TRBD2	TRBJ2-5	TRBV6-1	TGTGCCAGCAGTTACACTATAGCGGGAGTTGAGACCCAGTACTTC	CASSYTIAGVETQYF
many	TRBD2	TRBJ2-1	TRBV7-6	TGTGCCAGCAGCCCCCCCCTGCGGGAGAGCTCCTACAATGAGCAGTTCTTC	CASSPPLRESSYNEQFF
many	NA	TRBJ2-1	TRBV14	TGTGCCAGCAGCAACAGCGGAGTTTACAATGAGCAGTTCTTC	CASSNSGVYNEQFF
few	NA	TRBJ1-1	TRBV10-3	TGTGCCATCAGTGAAATGGAGACTGAAGCTTTCTTT	CAISEMETEAFF
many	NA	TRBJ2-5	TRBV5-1	TGCGCCAGCAGCCCCAGAACGGGGATACGGGGTGAGACCCAGTACTTC	CASSPRTGIRGETQYF
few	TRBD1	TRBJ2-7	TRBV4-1	TGCGCCAGCAGCGAACACGGGACAGGTGGAACCTACGAGCAGTACTTC	CASSEHGTGGTYEQYF
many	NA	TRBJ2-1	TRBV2	TGTGCCAGCAGTGACCCGCTGGTTGGGGGAGGCATTGAGCAGTTCTTC	CASSDPLVGGGIEQFF
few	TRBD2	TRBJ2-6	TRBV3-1	TGTGCCAGCAGCCTTAGCGGGAGGATCCCGCAGCCTGGGGCCAACGTCCTGACTTTC	CASSLSGRIPQPGANVLTF
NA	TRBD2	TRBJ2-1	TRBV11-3	TGTGCCAGCAGCTTAGTTCCCCCTACTAGCGGGAGGGACAATGAGCAGTTCTTC	CASSLVPPTSGRDNEQFF